Listed here are 29 T cell receptor beta chains from one sample, sequenced in a study of blood T cell repertoires in COVID-19. The repertoire was sequenced with immunoSEQ multiplex PCR; TCRdb's copy has only in-frame clones and lacks some. The data hold approximately 70,000 clones, with over 75% observed a single time. Sequences were obtained from peripheral blood. The receptors stem from a woman between 18 and 29 years old with acute or convalescent COVID-19.

The chain joins TRBV5-1 to TRBJ2-1; 10 bases align to TRBD2. The CDR3 covers 15 residues. V shed 1 base and J 6 bases; nucleotides not matched to a gene: 4. The germline V gene encodes CDR1 SGHRS and CDR2 YFSETQ. This CDR3 is CASSLPGLASNEQFF. As DNA, the CDR3 is TGCGCCAGCAGCTTGCCGGGACTAGCGTCCAATGAGCAGTTCTTC.

CDR3 region: CASSEWAGAGGYTF. CDR3 sequence (DNA): TGTGCCAGCAGTGAATGGGCAGGGGCCGGTGGCTACACCTTC. V gene TRBV6-1 combines with J gene TRBJ1-2, with D perhaps matching TRBD1 (6 bases). The germline gives CDR1 MNHNS, CDR2 SASEGT. Deletions cut 2 bases from V and 7 bases from J, with 14 bases between. The CDR3 is made up of 14 amino acids.

This chain joins TRBV2 and TRBJ2-7; 10 bases align to TRBD2. The CDR3 is made up of 11 amino acids. The germline gives CDR1 SNHLY, CDR2 FYNNEI. In DNA form, the CDR3 reads TGTGGGACTAGCGGACGCTACGAGCAGTACTTC. This encodes CGTSGRYEQYF.

DNA of the CDR3: TGCGCCAGCAGCTTGGGCGGCTTCAGCTCTGGAAACACCATATATTTT. Residues: CASSLGGFSSGNTIYF. This chain joins TRBV5-1 and TRBJ1-3; D gene uncertain. The germline CDR1 and CDR2 sequences are SGHRS and YFSETQ. The CDR3 runs 16 residues. V dropped 0 bases and J dropped 0 bases, with 10 bases sitting between them.

The V gene is TRBV19, the J gene TRBJ1-1; 7 positions match TRBD1. Germline trimming cut 8 bases from V and 3 bases from J; bases unmatched to any gene: 6. The CDR3 length is 13 residues. Germline CDR1 and CDR2: LNHDA and SQIVND (reference sequence). The DNA of the CDR3 is TGTGCCAGTCGATCACAGGGGTACACTGAAGCTTTCTTT. Amino acids: CASRSQGYTEAFF.

The V call is TRBV7-2, the J call TRBJ2-3; no clear D. Germline-derived CDR1 and CDR2 are SGHTA and FQGNSA. The CDR3 has 14 amino acids. The V end was cut by 1 base, the J end by 2 bases, with 7 bases between. Written as DNA, the CDR3 is TGTGCCAGCAGCTTAGTGGCTGCCACAGATACGCAGTATTTT. Its translation: CASSLVAATDTQYF.

The rearrangement uses TRBV27 and TRBJ2-5, with a tentative D call TRBD2 (6 bases). V lost 2 bases to trimming and J lost 1 base, with 14 bases between them. Germline V lookup: CDR1 MNHEY, CDR2 SMNVEV (reference sequence). This CDR3 region has 16 residues. The CDR3 sequence: CASSLTGRGTQETQYF. The CDR3 region has the DNA TGTGCCAGCAGTTTAACTGGGCGGGGAACCCAAGAGACCCAGTACTTC.

The chain employs TRBV3-1 (or the pseudogene TRBV3-2) and TRBJ1-2; 8 positions agree with TRBD1. V trimming: 2 bases; J trimming: 8 bases; junction bases outside the gene matches: 13. The V gene's germline CDR1 is LGHDT and CDR2 YNNKEL (reference sequence). The CDR3 runs to 16 residues. CDR3 residues: CASSQRAGQGPMGYTF. The CDR3 nucleotides read TGTGCCAGCAGCCAAAGGGCCGGACAGGGTCCTATGGGCTACACCTTC.

The chain carries TRBV19 and TRBJ1-4; TRBD1 might be the D (5 bases). This CDR3 is 15 amino acids long. V gave up 4 bases and J gave up 3 bases, with 12 bases separating them. Germline values: CDR1 LNHDA, CDR2 SQIVND (reference sequence). DNA of the CDR3: TGTGCCAGTAGTAGTGGGCGGGGGTCTAATGAAAAACTGTTTTTT. It translates to CASSSGRGSNEKLFF.

This chain links TRBV9 with TRBJ2-4, with 7 bases aligning to TRBD1. V gave up 3 bases and J gave up 3 bases; unmatched junction bases: 3. The germline V gene encodes CDR1 SGDLS and CDR2 YYNGEE. CDR3 length equals 14 residues. The CDR3 sequence: CASSADRVKNIQYF. The CDR3 nucleotides read TGTGCCAGCAGCGCCGACAGGGTCAAAAACATTCAGTACTTC.

The V gene is TRBV27, the J gene TRBJ1-3; D is unresolved. The germline V gene has CDR1 MNHEY and CDR2 SMNVEV (reference sequence). Trimming took 1 base from V and 4 from J, leaving 5 bases between them. CDR3 size: 13 residues. CDR3 bases: TGTGCCAGCAGTTTATTCAGGGGAAACACCATATATTTT. It encodes CASSLFRGNTIYF.

The sample holds one count of this clone. The chain employs TRBV4-1 and TRBJ2-1; weak D call: TRBD1 (5 bases). CDR1 MGHRA and CDR2 YSYEKL come from the germline V gene. The V and J ends lost 6 bases and 5 bases respectively, with 14 bases between them. The CDR3 covers 14 residues. This chain's CDR3 is CASRTAKGNNEQFF. The CDR3 bases are TGCGCCAGCAGGACGGCCAAGGGGAACAATGAGCAGTTCTTC.

In DNA, the CDR3 is TGTGCCACCAGTGATTTGCCGAGGGACAGGGCAGGCCGACCAACTAATGAAAAACTGTTTTTT. This sequence encodes CATSDLPRDRAGRPTNEKLFF. The rearrangement uses TRBV24-1 and TRBJ1-4; 9 nucleotides line up with TRBD1. Germline V lookup: CDR1 KGHDR, CDR2 SFDVKD. The junction had 13 bases not matched to a gene; V was cut back by 0 bases and J by 0 bases. The CDR3 runs 21 residues.

This chain joins TRBV28 and TRBJ2-3; tentatively, D is TRBD1 (5 bases). V was shortened by 6 bases and J by 1 base, with 14 bases between the two germline ends. The CDR3 covers 15 residues. Per germline, CDR1 MDHEN and CDR2 SYDVKM. CDR3 coding DNA: TGTGCCAGCAGAGGCCCGACAGCCGGCACAGATACGCAGTATTTT. Translated: CASRGPTAGTDTQYF.

This clone was counted between two and nine times. The genes are TRBV15 and TRBJ2-2, with D perhaps TRBD2 (6 bases). CDR1 and CDR2 from the germline V gene are LNHNV and YYDKDF (reference sequence). This CDR3 comprises 14 residues. Trimming removed 0 bases from V and 7 bases from J, with 9 bases in between. CDR3: CATSRDHSGGELFF. For the CDR3, the DNA is TGTGCCACCAGCAGAGATCATAGCGGCGGGGAGCTGTTTTTT.

The rearrangement joins TRBV27 to TRBJ2-7, with 9 bases fitting TRBD2. Looked up from germline, CDR1 is MNHEY and CDR2 is SMNVEV (reference sequence). The CDR3 covers 13 residues. Unmatched junction bases numbered 1, after V lost 3 bases and J lost 4 bases. CDR3 DNA sequence: TGTGCCAGCAGTTTTGCGGGGGGGTACGAGCAGTACTTC. This translates into CASSFAGGYEQYF.

This clone turned up a few times. The genes are TRBV19 and TRBJ2-3, with D possibly TRBD2 on 5 matching bases. The CDR3 consists of 15 residues. V dropped 4 bases and J dropped 1 base, with 12 bases sitting between them. Germline V gene sequence: CDR1 LNHDA, CDR2 SQIVND (reference sequence). The chain's CDR3 is CASSRTQWGTDTQYF. CDR3 nucleotides: TGTGCCAGTAGTAGGACTCAGTGGGGCACAGATACGCAGTATTTT. Full variable domain (outside the CDR3, taken from reference TRBV19 and TRBJ2-3): DGGITQSPKYLFRKEGQNVTLSCEQNLNHDAMYWYRQDPGQGLRLIYYSQIVNDFQKGDIAEGYSVSREKKESFPLTVTSAQKNPTAFYLCASSRTQWGTDTQYFGPGTRLTVL.

This chain uses TRBV5-1 with TRBJ2-7; 9 nucleotides match TRBD2. CDR1 and CDR2 from the germline V gene are SGHRS and YFSETQ. This CDR3 has 17 residues. The V segment lost 4 bases and the J segment 3 bases; nucleotides outside the gene matches: 14. The CDR3 region has the DNA TGCGCCAGCAGCCAAAATTTACCTAGCGGGGTGAACTACGAGCAGTACTTC. Amino acid sequence: CASSQNLPSGVNYEQYF. Based on the CDR3 plus reference TRBV5-1 and TRBJ2-7, the full variable domain is KAGVTQTPRYLIKTRGQQVTLSCSPISGHRSVSWYQQTPGQGLQFLFEYFSETQRNKGNFPGRFSGRQFSNSRSEMNVSTLELGDSALYLCASSQNLPSGVNYEQYFGPGTRLTVT.

This sequence joins TRBV11-2 and TRBJ2-1, with unresolved D. The V and J ends lost 5 bases and 8 bases respectively, with 7 bases between them. Germline CDR1 reads SGHAT; CDR2 reads FQNNGV. This CDR3 has 11 residues. CDR3 protein: CASSPSDEQFF. The CDR3 DNA reads as TGTGCCAGCAGCCCCTCGGATGAGCAGTTCTTC.

V is TRBV4-1 and J is TRBJ2-1; perhaps TRBD2 as D (6 bases). With 0 bases removed from V and 6 bases from J, the gap between germline ends came to 18 bases. The CDR3 contains 17 residues. Germline V gene data show CDR1 as MGHRA and CDR2 as YSYEKL. The CDR3, as DNA: TGCGCCAGCAGCCAAGATCATAATCGGGGGACTTCCAATGAGCAGTTCTTC. Its translation is CASSQDHNRGTSNEQFF.

This chain links TRBV11-2 with TRBJ1-1; D not resolved. V lost 1 base, J lost 5 bases, and 8 bases lay in between. The germline gives CDR1 SGHAT, CDR2 FQNNGV. The CDR3 length is 13 residues. This CDR3 is CASSLVFGTEAFF. CDR3 DNA sequence: TGTGCCAGCAGCTTAGTTTTCGGGACTGAAGCTTTCTTT.

The gene calls are TRBV7-9 and TRBJ2-7; TRBD2 matches 7 bases. Germline assignment: CDR1 SEHNR and CDR2 FQNEAQ (reference sequence). The V and J ends lost 3 bases and 6 bases, in that order; junction bases with no gene match: 5. The CDR3 extends over 13 amino acids. CDR3 nucleotide sequence: TGTGCCAGCAGCTTTGGCGGGAGCAGCGAGCAGTACTTC. The encoded protein is CASSFGGSSEQYF.

The chain links TRBV4-1 to TRBJ2-7, with 10 bases that match TRBD1. The CDR3 length is 15 residues. V lost 4 bases to trimming and J lost 0 bases; unmatched junction nucleotides: 3. From germline, CDR1 is MGHRA and CDR2 YSYEKL. CDR3 in DNA: TGCGCCAGCAGCCCGGACAGGGGGGACTCCTACGAGCAGTACTTC. Amino acids: CASSPDRGDSYEQYF.

The V gene is TRBV6-5, the J gene TRBJ2-5; 9 positions match TRBD1. Trimming cost V 2 bases and J 4 bases; bases outside gene matches: 2. The CDR3 consists of 14 residues. The germline CDR1 and CDR2 sequences are MNHEY and SVGAGI. CDR3 sequence: CASSYNRGRETQYF. The CDR3, as DNA: TGTGCCAGCAGTTACAACAGGGGGCGAGAGACCCAGTACTTC.

J is TRBJ2-7 and V is TRBV5-4; 10 bases are shared with TRBD2. The CDR3 covers 16 residues. V shed 7 bases, J shed 3 bases, and the junction held 13 bases outside the gene matches. Germline V CDR1 and CDR2: SGHNT, YYREEE (reference sequence). CDR3 in amino acids: CASSKRSGGALYEQYF. CDR3 sequence (DNA): TGTGCCAGCTCAAAAAGGAGCGGGGGGGCCCTCTACGAGCAGTACTTC. Filled out from reference TRBV5-4 and TRBJ2-7, the complete variable domain reads ETGVTQSPTHLIKTRGQQVTLRCSSQSGHNTVSWYQQALGQGPQFIFQYYREEENGRGNFPPRFSGLQFPNYSSELNVNALELDDSALYLCASSKRSGGALYEQYFGPGTRLTVT.

The chain is built from TRBV27 and TRBJ2-1; 13 positions agree with TRBD2. This CDR3 is 15 amino acids long. From germline, CDR1 is MNHEY and CDR2 SMNVEV (reference sequence). With 6 bases clipped from V and 6 bases from J, the junction kept 5 bases outside the gene matches. The CDR3 loop is CASRLAGGNFNEQFF. The CDR3 DNA reads as TGTGCCAGCAGACTAGCGGGAGGGAATTTCAATGAGCAGTTCTTC.

V usage is TRBV14 and J usage is TRBJ2-1; 8 bases agree with TRBD1. This CDR3 spans 13 amino acids. Trimming removed 5 bases from V and 12 bases from J; junction bases left unmatched: 9. From germline, CDR1 is SGHDN and CDR2 FVKESK. The CDR3 DNA is TGTGCCAGCAGCAAACAGAACAGGGGGATGCAGTTCTTC. Amino acid sequence: CASSKQNRGMQFF.

V is TRBV29-1 and J is TRBJ1-2; weak D call: TRBD1 (6 bases). This CDR3 is built from 11 residues. CDR1 SQVTM and CDR2 ANQGSEA come from the germline V gene. V lost 4 bases and J 4 bases, leaving 7 bases between the germline ends. CDR3 in DNA: TGCAGCGTTGCCAGGGGCTATGGCTACACCTTC. Translation: CSVARGYGYTF.

The V and J genes are TRBV30 and TRBJ1-2, with 10 bases lining up with TRBD1. CDR1 GTSNPN and CDR2 SVGIG come from the germline V gene (reference sequence). The CDR3 has 14 residues. V gave up 1 base and J gave up 6 bases; unmatched junction bases: 5. CDR3 DNA: TGTGCCTGGAGTGCTACAGGGACAGGGGATGGCTACACCTTC. It specifies CAWSATGTGDGYTF.